The next 19 T cell receptor beta chains were all read from a single sample in a study of metastatic and nonmetastatic thyroid tumors. None of the patients had undergone any treatment ahead of thyroid surgery. Via MiXCR, TCRdb re-called the PCR reads. There are about 20,000 clones in the sample; approximately 28% occur only once, and about 16% lies in the top ten. Sequenced input: tumor tissue. The receptors shown here come from a female donor with papillary thyroid cancer or a benign thyroid nodule (not recorded which). Some clones in this sample may be carry-over from other donors' samples.

This clone was detected ten times or more. The rearrangement joins TRBV15 to TRBJ2-3; tentative D call: TRBD2 (6 bases). The V gene lost 6 bases and the J gene lost 2 bases, with 18 bases spanning the gap. Germline assignment: CDR1 LNHNV and CDR2 YYDKDF (reference sequence). The CDR3 has 16 amino acids. CDR3 coding DNA: TGTGCCACCAGAAAGTTGGCGGGGAGTATCACAGATACGCAGTATTTT. Protein: CATRKLAGSITDTQYF. Full variable domain (missing parts from reference TRBV15 and TRBJ2-3): DAMVIQNPRYQVTQFGKPVTLSCSQTLNHNVMYWYQQKSSQAPKLLFHYYDKDFNNEADTPDNFQSRRPNTSFCFLDIRSPGLGDTAMYLCATRKLAGSITDTQYFGPGTRLTVL.

The sample holds many counts of this clone. V gene TRBV5-1 combines with J gene TRBJ2-4, with a tentative D call TRBD2 (5 bases). This CDR3 is 15 amino acids long. The V gene's germline CDR1 is SGHRS and CDR2 YFSETQ. Trimming shortened V by 4 bases and J by 0 bases, and 11 bases separated the two germline ends. DNA of the CDR3: TGCGCCAGCAGCCCCCCGGAGGTAGCCAAAAACATTCAGTACTTC. This gives the protein CASSPPEVAKNIQYF.

This clone is labeled as large. The chain carries TRBV20-1 and TRBJ1-5; D ambiguous. The germline CDR1 and CDR2 sequences are DFQATT and SNEGSKA (reference sequence). The V end lost 0 bases, the J end lost 0 bases, and 18 bases lay between the germline ends. The CDR3 loop spans 18 amino acids. CDR3 residues: CSARDGQPPNYSNQPQHF. For the CDR3, the DNA is TGCAGTGCTAGAGATGGTCAGCCGCCGAATTATAGCAATCAGCCCCAGCATTTT.

The chain has TRBV6-4 and TRBJ2-1; D ambiguous. Germline assignment: CDR1 MRHNA and CDR2 SNTAGT. The CDR3 loop spans 13 amino acids. V lost 6 bases to trimming and J lost 5 bases, with 11 bases between them. The CDR3 sequence is CASSNGCHNEQFF. DNA of the CDR3: TGTGCCAGCAGCAACGGTTGCCACAATGAGCAGTTCTTC.

The chain employs TRBV5-5 and TRBJ2-2; TRBD1 aligns across 10 bases. Unmatched junction bases numbered 6, after V lost 4 bases and J lost 3 bases. The CDR3 length is 16 residues. The germline V gene encodes CDR1 SGHKS and CDR2 YYEKEE (reference sequence). DNA of the CDR3: TGTGCCAGCAGCAGCCGGGACAGGGGTTACACCGGGGAGCTGTTTTTT. This translates into CASSSRDRGYTGELFF.

This clone was seen more than once but under ten times. Mismatch with germline at one junction end may stem from a read error. The chain links TRBV6-5 to TRBJ2-7, with 7 bases fitting TRBD1. Germline loops: CDR1 MNHEY, CDR2 SVGAGI. This CDR3 has 14 amino acids. This CDR3 is CSSSDDKGAYEHYF. The CDR3 coding sequence is TGTTCCAGCTCTGACGACAAGGGGGCCTACGAGCATTACTTC.

In this sample, this clone turned up a few times. Since a much larger clone is just one base distant, this may be a read error. This chain links TRBV5-1 with TRBJ2-1; D gene uncertain. The CDR3 contains 12 residues. Germline CDR1 reads SGHRS; CDR2 reads YFSETQ. Trimming left V 3 bases short and J 8 bases short, with 9 bases between. CDR3: CASSSIVYEQFF. The CDR3 DNA reads TGCGCCAGCAGCTCTATAGTCTATGAGCAGTTCTTC.

This clone has more than one count but fewer than ten. The chain couples TRBV6-1 to TRBJ1-3, with D possibly being TRBD1 (5 bases). The CDR3 totals 15 residues. The V and J ends lost 6 bases and 2 bases respectively, with 14 bases between them. The germline gives CDR1 MNHNS, CDR2 SASEGT. CDR3 loop: CASRLGPSAGNTIYF. The CDR3, as DNA: TGTGCCAGCAGATTGGGACCGTCGGCTGGAAACACCATATATTTT.

A few counts support this clone. The chain uses TRBV12-3 or TRBV12-4 and TRBJ2-3; D possibly corresponds to TRBD2 (5 bases). Trimming left V 3 bases short and J 2 bases short, with 6 bases between. The CDR3 sequence is 13 residues long. CDR3 amino acids: CASSFDYTDTQYF. CDR3 sequence (DNA): TGTGCCAGCAGTTTTGACTACACAGATACGCAGTATTTT.

The genes are TRBV5-1 and TRBJ2-1; D is undetermined. The CDR3 covers 14 residues. From germline, CDR1 is SGHRS and CDR2 YFSETQ. The germline V and J ends were trimmed by 2 bases and 0 bases, with 6 bases remaining between them. The CDR3 sequence is CASSLRPSYNEQFF. In DNA, the CDR3 is TGCGCCAGCAGCTTAAGACCCTCCTACAATGAGCAGTTCTTC.

This clone was recorded many times. The rearrangement joins TRBV20-1 to TRBJ2-7, with TRBD1 matching 7 bases. V was clipped by 2 bases and J by 2 bases; unmatched bases: 6. This CDR3 region has 14 residues. CDR1 and CDR2 from the germline V gene are DFQATT and SNEGSKA (reference sequence). CDR3 region: CSARFGTAAYEQYF. CDR3 DNA: TGCAGTGCTAGATTCGGGACAGCCGCCTACGAGCAGTACTTC.

This clone was observed at least ten times. Other DNA sequences in this specimen translate into the identical CDR3. This chain connects TRBV20-1 to TRBJ1-5; TRBD1 agrees at 9 bases. The germline gives CDR1 DFQATT, CDR2 SNEGSKA (reference sequence). The CDR3 extends over 13 amino acids. Trimming took 0 bases from V and 14 from J; bases not matched to a gene: 8. The CDR3 nucleotides read TGCAGTGCTAGAGAGCCTGGACAGGGGTTCGAGCATTTT. The encoded protein is CSAREPGQGFEHF.

Sample share makes this clone medium-sized. V usage is TRBV4-3 and J usage is TRBJ1-2; TRBD1 aligns across 7 bases. The CDR3 length is 15 residues. The V gene end was trimmed by 0 bases and the J gene end by 0 bases; junction bases not matched to a gene: 1. Germline V gives CDR1 LGHNA, CDR2 YSLEER. The CDR3 sequence: CASSQEGTANYGYTF. DNA for the CDR3: TGCGCCAGCAGCCAAGAAGGGACAGCTAACTATGGCTACACCTTC.

This clone was detected once. V usage is TRBV5-1 and J usage is TRBJ1-1; D possibly corresponds to TRBD1 (5 bases). The CDR3 spans 17 residues. The germline V and J ends were trimmed by 2 bases and 1 base, with 18 bases remaining between them. CDR1 is SGHRS and CDR2 is YFSETQ in the germline V gene. The chain's CDR3 is CASSLWRAVGGNTEAFF. DNA for the CDR3: TGCGCCAGCAGCTTATGGCGTGCAGTTGGGGGGAACACTGAAGCTTTCTTT.

This clone was observed a handful of times. The chain recombines TRBV6-1 with TRBJ1-2; a weak D match, TRBD1 (5 bases). Germline V CDR1 and CDR2: MNHNS, SASEGT. The V and J ends lost 9 bases and 0 bases respectively, with 17 bases between them. This CDR3 comprises 15 residues. The CDR3 loop reads CASRETEISNYGYTF. For the CDR3, the DNA is TGTGCCAGTCGGGAGACAGAGATTTCTAACTATGGCTACACCTTC.

This clone came up a few times. This chain uses TRBV6-2 or TRBV6-3 with TRBJ2-5; D is possibly TRBD1 (6 bases). There are 14 residues in the CDR3. Germline assignment: CDR1 MNHEY and CDR2 SVGEGT. The ends were cut back, 6 bases at V and 2 bases at J, with 13 bases in the middle. CDR3 in DNA: TGTGCCAGCAGCTCCGGACAGTTACAAGAGACCCAGTACTTC. Translation gives CASSSGQLQETQYF.

V is TRBV4-1 and J is TRBJ1-5, with D perhaps matching TRBD1 (6 bases). This CDR3 spans 15 amino acids. Germline V CDR1 and CDR2: MGHRA, YSYEKL. Deletions cut 2 bases from V and 1 base from J, with 9 bases between. Here the CDR3 reads CASSQRGGSNQPQHF. In nucleotides, the CDR3 is TGCGCCAGCAGCCAAAGGGGGGGGAGCAATCAGCCCCAGCATTTT.

Comments on this clone: A much larger clonotype is one base distant, so this may be a read error. The V gene is TRBV20-1, the J gene TRBJ2-5, with D uncertain. Germline V gene lookup returns CDR1 DFQATT and CDR2 SNEGSKA (reference sequence). This CDR3 has 12 residues. V lost 2 bases, J lost 5 bases, and 9 bases lay in between. This CDR3 is CSARSFVETQYF. The CDR3 coding sequence is TGCAGTGCTAGAAGTTTTGTGGAGACCCAGTACTTC.

In the case of this clone: Other DNA sequences from this sample encode an identical CDR3 as well. This chain uses TRBV28 with TRBJ2-3; D is perhaps TRBD2 (6 bases). The V end lost 6 bases, the J end lost 8 bases, and 24 bases lay between the germline ends. Germline-derived CDR1 and CDR2 are MDHEN and SYDVKM. CDR3 size: 16 residues. CDR3 protein: CASSPSVAGWAATQYF. CDR3 sequence (DNA): TGTGCCAGCAGCCCTTCTGTTGCGGGATGGGCAGCTACGCAGTATTTT.